What follows are 28 T cell receptor beta chains derived from one specimen sequenced in a study of OX40 agonist ivuxolimab in advanced cancers. The table came from immunoSEQ multiplex PCR; TCRdb's copy has only in-frame clones and leaves some out. The table records under 100,000 clones, about nine tenths of them present only once. The specimen comprised CD4+ or CD8+ T cells sorted from blood, sampled in a trial of the OX40 agonist ivuxolimab. These receptors were taken from an adult with an advanced solid tumor such as melanoma, head and neck, liver or kidney cancer.

The V and J genes are TRBV7-9 and TRBJ2-7; 8 bases match TRBD1. Germline trimming cut 5 bases from V and 0 bases from J; bases unmatched to any gene: 12. The germline V gene encodes CDR1 SEHNR and CDR2 FQNEAQ (reference sequence). The length of the CDR3 is 17 residues. The chain's CDR3 is CASSPRTGWAPSYEQYF. CDR3 DNA: TGTGCCAGCAGCCCACGGACAGGGTGGGCCCCCTCCTACGAGCAGTACTTC.

The chain uses TRBV13 and TRBJ1-1, with TRBD1 identical over 8 bases. Losses at the gene ends were 3 bases for V and 7 bases for J; bases not matched to a gene: 13. This CDR3 is built from 16 residues. Germline V gene data show CDR1 as PRHDT and CDR2 as FYEKMQ (reference sequence). The CDR3 DNA is TGTGCCAGCAGCTTCATTAGCCCGCAGGGGGCTCGTGAAGCTTTCTTT. Translating gives CASSFISPQGAREAFF.

The table lists this clone with a count of one. The V gene is TRBV5-4, the J gene TRBJ1-4; 8 positions agree with TRBD1. With V trimmed by 5 bases and J by 4 bases, 1 base remained unmatched. The CDR3 is 13 amino acids. The germline V gene has CDR1 SGHNT and CDR2 YYREEE (reference sequence). The CDR3 DNA reads as TGTGCCAGCAGGGGACAGGTTAATGAAAAACTGTTTTTT. Amino acids: CASRGQVNEKLFF.

CDR3 sequence: CASSPGLLNEQFF. The DNA for the CDR3 is TGTGCCAGCAGCCCAGGACTACTTAATGAGCAGTTCTTC. This sequence joins TRBV9 and TRBJ2-1; D possibly corresponds to TRBD2 (6 bases). The CDR3 is made up of 13 amino acids. V was cut by 4 bases and J by 7 bases, with 12 bases left in between. The germline V gene encodes CDR1 SGDLS and CDR2 YYNGEE.

This clone is a singleton in its sample. The genes are TRBV29-1 and TRBJ2-1; the match to TRBD2 covers 13 bases. Germline CDR1 and CDR2: SQVTM and ANQGSEA. The CDR3 sequence is 14 residues long. The V gene end was trimmed by 3 bases and the J gene end by 7 bases; junction bases not matched to a gene: 3. DNA of the CDR3: TGCAGCGTTGAGGGACTAGCGGGGTTGAATGAGCAGTTCTTC. It yields the protein CSVEGLAGLNEQFF.

The chain has TRBV13 and TRBJ2-7, with 8 bases fitting TRBD1. The CDR3 covers 14 residues. Germline CDR1 and CDR2: PRHDT and FYEKMQ (reference sequence). The ends lost 2 bases at V and 7 bases at J; junction bases unmatched: 7. The CDR3 DNA is TGTGCCAGCAGCTTAACGCAGGGGGCTTGGGAGCAGTACTTC. Translation gives CASSLTQGAWEQYF.

V and J are TRBV6-5 and TRBJ2-7, with D possibly TRBD1 on 6 matching bases. With 0 bases removed from V and 2 bases from J, the gap between germline ends came to 14 bases. CDR3 length: 16 amino acids. Germline V gene sequence: CDR1 MNHEY, CDR2 SVGAGI. The CDR3 protein is CASSYSIGQRTYEQYF. CDR3 DNA sequence: TGTGCCAGCAGTTACTCGATAGGACAGCGAACCTACGAGCAGTACTTC.

The chain carries TRBV7-9 and TRBJ2-2; D possibly corresponds to TRBD1 (6 bases). Per the germline V gene, CDR1 is SEHNR and CDR2 is FQNEAQ (reference sequence). The length of the CDR3 is 13 residues. Trimming removed 5 bases from V and 4 bases from J, with 8 bases in between. DNA for the CDR3: TGTGCCAGCAGCCAACAGGGCACCGGGGAGCTGTTTTTT. This gives the protein CASSQQGTGELFF.

The rearrangement uses TRBV7-9 and TRBJ1-2, with a possible D match to TRBD1 (5 bases). V was trimmed by 5 bases and J by 5 bases, leaving 12 bases between them. From germline, CDR1 is SEHNR and CDR2 FQNEAQ (reference sequence). The CDR3 runs to 13 residues. The CDR3 DNA reads as TGTGCCAGCAGCCAGACAGACAAGTATGGCTACACCTTC. Residues: CASSQTDKYGYTF.

V is TRBV6-6 and J is TRBJ1-1; 7 bases fit TRBD1. Germline V gene sequence: CDR1 MNHNY, CDR2 SVGAGI (reference sequence). The length of the CDR3 is 13 residues. Unmatched junction bases numbered 9, after V lost 6 bases and J lost 8 bases. In nucleotides, the CDR3 is TGTGCCAGCAGAACCGGGACAGCGATGGAAGCTTTCTTT. Residues: CASRTGTAMEAFF.

The chain links TRBV2 to TRBJ1-4; D is possibly TRBD1 (6 bases). The germline gives CDR1 SNHLY, CDR2 FYNNEI. The CDR3 consists of 13 residues. Trimming stripped 3 bases from V and 6 bases from J, with 8 bases between. CDR3 loop: CASSDQGYEKLFF. CDR3 nucleotides: TGTGCCAGCAGTGATCAGGGGTATGAAAAACTGTTTTTT.

This clone was observed once. The chain couples TRBV2 to TRBJ1-2; D gene unclear. The CDR3 runs to 13 residues. Between the trimmed V and J ends, which lost 0 bases and 8 bases, there was a span of 10 bases. Germline V CDR1 and CDR2: SNHLY, FYNNEI. CDR3 nucleotides: TGTGCCAGCAGTGAAGCGCTTCGGGAAGGCTACACCTTC. Amino acid sequence: CASSEALREGYTF.

J is TRBJ2-3 and V is TRBV4-3; 9 nucleotides line up with TRBD2. This CDR3 has 18 amino acids. Looked up from germline, CDR1 is LGHNA and CDR2 is YSLEER. Losses at the gene ends were 3 bases for V and 1 base for J; bases not matched to a gene: 11. The CDR3 bases are TGCGCCAGCAGCCAGAAGTTGCAGGCTAGCGGGGGCACAGATACGCAGTATTTT. It specifies CASSQKLQASGGTDTQYF.

The genes are TRBV9 and TRBJ2-3; D may be TRBD2 (6 bases). The CDR3 sequence is 15 residues long. The V end lost 4 bases, the J end lost 0 bases, and 12 bases lay between the germline ends. Germline CDR1 reads SGDLS; CDR2 reads YYNGEE. The CDR3 spells CASSPGLPSTDTQYF. The DNA of the CDR3 is TGTGCCAGCAGCCCGGGACTGCCTAGCACAGATACGCAGTATTTT.

This chain links TRBV5-1 with TRBJ2-3, with D possibly being TRBD1 or TRBD2 (6 bases each). The CDR3 contains 15 residues. CDR1 and CDR2 from the germline V gene are SGHRS and YFSETQ. V lost 1 base, J lost 2 bases, and 11 bases lay in between. The CDR3 reads CASSLWGASTDTQYF. The CDR3 nucleotides are TGCGCCAGCAGCTTGTGGGGGGCGTCCACAGATACGCAGTATTTT.

V is TRBV9 and J is TRBJ1-1, with no clear D. With 3 bases removed from V and 0 bases from J, the gap between germline ends came to 9 bases. Germline-derived CDR1 and CDR2 are SGDLS and YYNGEE. The CDR3 spans 14 residues. CDR3 bases: TGTGCCAGCAGCGCCTTCTCCATGAACACTGAAGCTTTCTTT. It yields the protein CASSAFSMNTEAFF.

The rearrangement joins TRBV5-4 to TRBJ2-7; weak D call: TRBD1 (5 bases). The germline V gene has CDR1 SGHNT and CDR2 YYREEE (reference sequence). Trimming took 1 base from V and 3 from J, leaving 11 bases between them. This CDR3 region has 14 residues. The CDR3 DNA is TGTGCCAGCAGCTTGAAGGGGCGGATCTACGAGCAGTACTTC. The encoded protein is CASSLKGRIYEQYF.

This chain connects TRBV4-1 to TRBJ1-1; D gene uncertain. The CDR3 has 13 residues. Germline V gives CDR1 MGHRA, CDR2 YSYEKL. Trimming pared 4 bases from V and 1 base from J, leaving 7 bases between. The CDR3 sequence is CASSLTENTEAFF. The CDR3 coding sequence is TGCGCCAGCAGCCTGACGGAGAACACTGAAGCTTTCTTT.

The rearrangement joins TRBV27 to TRBJ2-3; 13 bases align to TRBD2. This CDR3 region has 16 residues. With 4 bases clipped from V and 6 bases from J, the junction kept 7 bases outside the gene matches. Germline lookup yields CDR1 MNHEY and CDR2 SMNVEV (reference sequence). The DNA for the CDR3 is TGTGCCAGCAGTTGGGGACTAGCGGGACCGAAGGATACGCAGTATTTT. Protein sequence: CASSWGLAGPKDTQYF.

The rearrangement links TRBV4-3 to TRBJ2-1; D is undetermined. The V gene lost 3 bases and the J gene lost 7 bases, with 13 bases spanning the gap. The CDR3 is 14 residues long. Germline V gives CDR1 LGHNA, CDR2 YSLEER. CDR3 protein: CASSQTSQHNEQFF. In nucleotides, the CDR3 is TGCGCCAGCAGCCAGACCAGTCAGCATAATGAGCAGTTCTTC.

The chain has TRBV5-4 and TRBJ2-2, with D hard to call. Looked up from germline, CDR1 is SGHNT and CDR2 is YYREEE (reference sequence). V was pared by 1 base and J by 6 bases, with 7 bases between. This CDR3 spans 13 amino acids. CDR3 nucleotides: TGTGCCAGCAGCTTGACCCACCCCGGGGAGCTGTTTTTT. Translating it yields CASSLTHPGELFF.

The chain recombines TRBV11-3 with TRBJ2-1, with no clear D. Trimming left V 5 bases short and J 8 bases short, with 16 bases between. The CDR3 consists of 14 residues. CDR1 and CDR2 from the germline V gene are SGHNT and YENEEA. CDR3 DNA sequence: TGTGCCAGCAGCACCCATAACCCTCACGATGAGCAGTTCTTC. This translates into CASSTHNPHDEQFF. The full variable domain, with the rest looked up from reference TRBV11-3 and TRBJ2-1, is EAGVVQSPRYKIIEKKQPVAFWCNPISGHNTLYWYLQNLGQGPELLIRYENEEAVDDSQLPKDRFSAERLKGVDSTLKIQPAELGDSAVYLCASSTHNPHDEQFFGPGTRLTVL.

The V gene is TRBV16, the J gene TRBJ1-3; D is ambiguous. Germline V gene sequence: CDR1 KGHSY, CDR2 FQNENV. The CDR3 is 17 amino acids. Trimming shortened V by 0 bases and J by 0 bases, and 12 bases separated the two germline ends. CDR3 sequence (DNA): TGTGCCAGCAGCCAATCCTCCAGGATCTTCTCTGGAAACACCATATATTTT. It translates to CASSQSSRIFSGNTIYF.

The J gene is TRBJ2-5, the V gene TRBV5-6; 8 bases line up with TRBD1. Germline CDR1 SGHDT, CDR2 YYEEEE. J lost 5 bases, V lost 0 bases, and 6 bases had no gene match. The CDR3 contains 15 residues. CDR3 amino acids: CASSLARGPRETQYF. The CDR3 region has the DNA TGTGCCAGCAGCTTGGCCAGGGGGCCTCGGGAGACCCAGTACTTC. The entire variable domain, with the rest obtained from reference TRBV5-6 and TRBJ2-5, is as follows: DAGVTQSPTHLIKTRGQQVTLRCSPKSGHDTVSWYQQALGQGPQFIFQYYEEEERQRGNFPDRFSGHQFPNYSSELNVNALLLGDSALYLCASSLARGPRETQYFGPGTRLLVL.

This clone was counted a single time. V is TRBV30 and J is TRBJ2-1; D unclear. Germline assignment: CDR1 GTSNPN and CDR2 SVGIG (reference sequence). The CDR3 runs to 13 residues. Trimming removed 0 bases at V and 5 bases at J, with 8 bases between. The CDR3 sequence: CAWSVLRDNEQFF. CDR3 nucleotides: TGTGCCTGGAGTGTACTCAGAGACAATGAGCAGTTCTTC.

The rearrangement uses TRBV27 and TRBJ2-7, with TRBD1 as a possible D gene (6 bases). Looked up from germline, CDR1 is MNHEY and CDR2 is SMNVEV (reference sequence). The CDR3 loop spans 12 amino acids. V gave up 5 bases and J gave up 5 bases, with 10 bases separating them. CDR3 protein: CASSINRDEQYF. The CDR3 DNA is TGTGCCAGCAGTATCAACAGGGACGAGCAGTACTTC.

This clone was counted once. This chain connects TRBV5-4 to TRBJ1-4; a weak D match, TRBD1 (6 bases). This CDR3 has 12 residues. V lost 3 bases and J lost 8, with 8 bases in between. Germline loops: CDR1 SGHNT, CDR2 YYREEE (reference sequence). The DNA of the CDR3 is TGTGCCAGCAGCTACACAGGGGAAAAACTGTTTTTT. Protein product: CASSYTGEKLFF.

About this clone: At one end, the junction sequence differs from germline, possibly due to a read error. V gene TRBV4-3 combines with J gene TRBJ1-1, with 7 bases identical to TRBD1. There are 16 residues in the CDR3. Germline CDR1 and CDR2: LGHNA and YSLEER. The CDR3, as DNA: TGCGCCAGCAACCAAGATCCGACAGGGATGAACACTGAAGCTTTCTTT. Amino acids: CASNQDPTGMNTEAFF.